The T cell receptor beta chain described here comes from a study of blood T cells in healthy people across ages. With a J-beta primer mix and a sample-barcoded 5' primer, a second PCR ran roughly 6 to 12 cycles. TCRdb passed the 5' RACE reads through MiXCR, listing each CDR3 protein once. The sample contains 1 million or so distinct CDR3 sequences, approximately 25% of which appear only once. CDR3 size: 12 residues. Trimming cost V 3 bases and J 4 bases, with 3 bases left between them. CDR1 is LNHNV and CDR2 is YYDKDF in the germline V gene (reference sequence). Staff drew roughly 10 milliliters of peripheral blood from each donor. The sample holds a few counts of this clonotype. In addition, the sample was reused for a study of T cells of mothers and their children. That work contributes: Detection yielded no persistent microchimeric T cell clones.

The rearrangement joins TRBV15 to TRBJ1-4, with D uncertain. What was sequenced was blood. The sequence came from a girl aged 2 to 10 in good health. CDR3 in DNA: TGTGCCACCAGCAGGGTTAATGAAAAACTGTTTTTT. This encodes CATSRVNEKLFF. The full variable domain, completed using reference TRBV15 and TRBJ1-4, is DAMVIQNPRYQVTQFGKPVTLSCSQTLNHNVMYWYQQKSSQAPKLLFHYYDKDFNNEADTPDNFQSRRPNTSFCFLDIRSPGLGDTAMYLCATSRVNEKLFFGSGTQLSVL.